These 19 T cell receptor beta chains were sequenced from one sample in a study of control samples from healthy donors and cancer patients. The method was immunoSEQ multiplex PCR; TCRdb's version includes in-frame clones alone and lacks a portion of them. The sample gives over 150,000 clones, around 94% of which show up once; 1.3% is in the top ten. Sequenced: blood. The receptors come from a woman between 18 and 29 years old in good health.

The V gene is TRBV11-3, the J gene TRBJ1-6, with D possibly matching TRBD1 (6 bases). The V gene lost 5 bases and the J gene lost 7 bases, with 15 bases spanning the gap. CDR1 is SGHNT and CDR2 is YENEEA in the germline V gene. This CDR3 has 15 residues. The CDR3 protein is CASSGRGSSNSPLHF. The CDR3 DNA follows: TGTGCCAGCAGCGGCAGGGGATCCTCCAATTCACCCCTCCACTTT.

This CDR3 reads CATSRARPGANVLTF. CDR3 sequence (DNA): TGTGCCACCAGCAGAGCCCGTCCTGGGGCCAACGTCCTGACTTTC. This rearrangement joins TRBV15 to TRBJ2-6; D remains ambiguous. From germline, CDR1 is LNHNV and CDR2 YYDKDF (reference sequence). The CDR3 extends over 15 amino acids. Deletions cut 1 base from V and 2 bases from J, with 6 bases between.

This chain uses TRBV5-6 with TRBJ1-6; 8 bases are shared with TRBD1. V shed 4 bases, J shed 9 bases, and the junction held 6 bases outside the gene matches. This CDR3 region has 14 residues. The V gene's germline CDR1 is SGHDT and CDR2 YYEEEE. CDR3 bases: TGTGCCAGCAGCCGGGGACAGGAAAGTTCACCCCTCCACTTT. It codes for CASSRGQESSPLHF.

V gene TRBV5-6 combines with J gene TRBJ1-2; 7 nucleotides agree with TRBD1. With 4 bases clipped from V and 3 bases from J, the junction kept 3 bases outside the gene matches. Germline-derived CDR1 and CDR2 are SGHDT and YYEEEE. The CDR3 loop spans 13 amino acids. DNA for the CDR3: TGTGCCAGCAGCGTTACAGGGGACTATGGCTACACCTTC. This gives the protein CASSVTGDYGYTF.

With respect to this clone: This sample includes further DNA sequences coding for the same CDR3. J is TRBJ1-3 and V is TRBV9; D not certain. The CDR3 spans 11 residues. Germline values: CDR1 SGDLS, CDR2 YYNGEE. The V end lost 4 bases, the J end lost 1 base, and 0 bases lay between the germline ends. Here the CDR3 DNA reads TGTGCCAGCAGCTCTGGAAACACCATATATTTT. This translates into CASSSGNTIYF.

Comments on this clone: At the DNA level, this CDR3 is encoded by other sequences in the same sample as well. The J gene is TRBJ1-4, the V gene TRBV11-3, with 12 bases matching TRBD1. Trimming cost V 5 bases and J 13 bases; bases outside gene matches: 8. CDR1 is SGHNT and CDR2 is YENEEA in the germline V gene. The CDR3 extends over 14 amino acids. CDR3 protein: CASSARDRGRLLFF. CDR3 DNA sequence: TGTGCCAGCAGCGCCCGGGACAGGGGGCGTTTACTGTTTTTT.

V gene TRBV5-1 combines with J gene TRBJ1-1; D possibly corresponds to TRBD1 (5 bases). With 4 bases removed from V and 1 base from J, the gap between germline ends came to 17 bases. The CDR3 sequence is 16 residues long. CDR1 is SGHRS, CDR2 YFSETQ, per germline. This CDR3 reads CASSPVGDVRNTEAFF. The DNA for the CDR3 is TGCGCCAGCAGCCCGGTGGGGGATGTAAGGAACACTGAAGCTTTCTTT.

CDR3 DNA: TGTGCCAGCAGCCAAGCCCCAGGCTCGAGAGAGACCCAGTACTTC. This gives the protein CASSQAPGSRETQYF. The rearrangement uses TRBV3-1 (or the pseudogene TRBV3-2) and TRBJ2-5, with D hard to call. V dropped 1 base and J dropped 4 bases, with 13 bases sitting between them. Germline CDR1 and CDR2: LGHDT and YNNKEL (reference sequence). This CDR3 is built from 15 residues.

The chain recombines TRBV6-1 with TRBJ1-3; 7 nucleotides agree with TRBD1. Germline V gene lookup returns CDR1 MNHNS and CDR2 SASEGT. There are 15 residues in the CDR3. V lost 3 bases and J lost 0; bases outside the gene matches: 2. CDR3 sequence (DNA): TGTGCCAGCAGTGAGGGGGACAGCTCTGGAAACACCATATATTTT. This gives the protein CASSEGDSSGNTIYF.

This clone is a singleton in its sample. This rearrangement joins TRBV7-2 to TRBJ1-1; 8 bases match TRBD1. The J segment lost 4 bases and the V segment lost 4 bases, leaving 5 bases of the junction unmatched. CDR1 and CDR2 from the germline V gene are SGHTA and FQGNSA. The CDR3 is 14 residues long. CDR3 in amino acids: CASSSNRGTTEAFF. The CDR3 DNA follows: TGTGCCAGCAGCTCAAACAGGGGGACCACTGAAGCTTTCTTT.

The V and J genes are TRBV10-3 and TRBJ1-2; D not resolved. The germline V gene encodes CDR1 ENHRY and CDR2 SYGVKD. The CDR3 is made up of 15 amino acids. V lost 2 bases and J 3 bases, leaving 13 bases between the germline ends. The CDR3 spells CAISEQQQIYYGYTF. CDR3 DNA sequence: TGTGCCATCAGTGAGCAACAACAGATTTACTATGGCTACACCTTC.

For the CDR3, the DNA is TGTGCCATCAAAACCGGGACTAGCGGGAGAATGGACAATGAGCAGTTCTTC. This encodes CAIKTGTSGRMDNEQFF. V gene TRBV10-3 combines with J gene TRBJ2-1; TRBD2 agrees at 14 bases. The CDR3 loop spans 17 amino acids. Trimming took 7 bases from V and 5 from J; bases not matched to a gene: 10. Germline CDR1 is ENHRY and CDR2 is SYGVKD.

This chain connects TRBV5-5 to TRBJ2-7; the match to TRBD2 covers 7 bases. V lost 4 bases and J lost 6; bases outside the gene matches: 10. Germline CDR1 and CDR2: SGHKS and YYEKEE (reference sequence). The CDR3 totals 14 residues. CDR3 in amino acids: CASSHSTGGTEQYF. The DNA for the CDR3 is TGTGCCAGCAGCCACTCCACCGGGGGGACCGAGCAGTACTTC.

This chain uses TRBV6-4 with TRBJ2-3; TRBD1 is a possible D gene (5 bases). The V gene's germline CDR1 is MRHNA and CDR2 SNTAGT. The CDR3 totals 14 residues. V was clipped by 2 bases and J by 5 bases, with 11 bases between them. The CDR3 DNA follows: TGTGCCAGCAGTGACAGGGGTGAGGTAGATACGCAGTATTTT. Its translation: CASSDRGEVDTQYF.

V and J are TRBV10-3 and TRBJ1-1; 7 bases line up with TRBD1. The trim removed 9 bases at V and 1 base at J, leaving 14 bases unmatched. Germline loops: CDR1 ENHRY, CDR2 SYGVKD. There are 16 residues in the CDR3. CDR3 coding DNA: TGTGCCATTATGCGACAGGGCCGAATGGGGAACACTGAAGCTTTCTTT. Its translation: CAIMRQGRMGNTEAFF.

Only one count was recorded for this clone. The rearrangement uses TRBV11-2 and TRBJ1-4; no clear D gene. The germline V gene has CDR1 SGHAT and CDR2 FQNNGV. This CDR3 has 13 residues. V lost 1 base, J lost 8 bases, and 8 bases lay in between. The CDR3 nucleotides are TGTGCCAGCAGCTTAGGTGGGTTAGAAAAACTGTTTTTT. Its protein is CASSLGGLEKLFF.

The CDR3 nucleotides read TGTGCCAGCAGAACAACTTCCACAGGAGGGAACACCATATATTTT. Protein product: CASRTTSTGGNTIYF. The chain recombines TRBV6-5 with TRBJ1-3; a possible D gene is TRBD1 (5 bases). CDR1 and CDR2 (germline): MNHEY, SVGAGI. V dropped 6 bases and J dropped 7 bases, with 19 bases sitting between them. This CDR3 is built from 15 residues.

A single count supports this clone. This chain links TRBV2 with TRBJ1-1, with 8 bases identical to TRBD1. The junction had 9 bases not matched to a gene; V was cut back by 4 bases and J by 2 bases. Germline CDR1 is SNHLY and CDR2 is FYNNEI. This CDR3 region has 16 residues. The CDR3 nucleotides read TGTGCCAGCAGTGGCTTCGGGGACAGGATAAACACTGAAGCTTTCTTT. This sequence encodes CASSGFGDRINTEAFF. Full variable domain (missing parts from reference TRBV2 and TRBJ1-1): EPEVTQTPSHQVTQMGQEVILRCVPISNHLYFYWYRQILGQKVEFLVSFYNNEISEKSEIFDDQFSVERPDGSNFTLKIRSTKLEDSAMYFCASSGFGDRINTEAFFGQGTRLTVV.

This rearrangement joins TRBV5-8 to TRBJ2-3, with D unresolved. The CDR3 consists of 14 residues. With 1 base removed from V and 0 bases from J, the gap between germline ends came to 6 bases. Germline V gives CDR1 SGHTS, CDR2 YDEGEE. The CDR3 DNA follows: TGTGCCAGCAGCTTGAGAGGCAGCACAGATACGCAGTATTTT. Translated: CASSLRGSTDTQYF.